Presented here are 20 T cell receptor beta chains from one specimen sequenced in a study of cytomegalovirus exposure and HLA in healthy donors. The PCR contained 60 Vbeta and 13 Jbeta primers. Measured with immunoSEQ multiplex PCR; TCRdb has only the in-frame clones, and not every one. The sample yields 120,000 or so clones, about 73% seen once. What was sequenced was PBMCs. These receptors were taken from a woman in her 40s in good health and CMV-seronegative.

The chain links TRBV5-1 to TRBJ2-3; 10 nucleotides match TRBD1. The trim removed 0 bases at V and 3 bases at J, leaving 4 bases unmatched. CDR1 SGHRS and CDR2 YFSETQ come from the germline V gene. CDR3 length: 16 amino acids. CDR3 coding DNA: TGCGCCAGCAGCTTGGTGGGACAGGGGCCGACAGATACGCAGTATTTT. This sequence encodes CASSLVGQGPTDTQYF.

This rearrangement joins TRBV9 to TRBJ2-7, with 8 nucleotides matching TRBD2. This CDR3 is built from 15 residues. V was clipped by 3 bases and J by 2 bases; unmatched bases: 7. CDR1 and CDR2 from the germline V gene are SGDLS and YYNGEE. The CDR3 DNA reads TGTGCCAGCAGCGGTAGCGGGATCTTGCCCTACGAGCAGTACTTC. Its protein is CASSGSGILPYEQYF. Full variable domain (rest looked up from reference TRBV9 and TRBJ2-7): DSGVTQTPKHLITATGQRVTLRCSPRSGDLSVYWYQQSLDQGLQFLIQYYNGEERAKGNILERFSAQQFPDLHSELNLSSLELGDSALYFCASSGSGILPYEQYFGPGTRLTVT.

The V gene is TRBV28, the J gene TRBJ1-1; 7 bases match TRBD1. J was trimmed by 4 bases and V by 7 bases; bases with no gene match: 6. The germline V gene has CDR1 MDHEN and CDR2 SYDVKM. The CDR3 runs to 13 residues. The CDR3 bases are TGTGCCAGCATAAGACAGGGCGGCACTGAAGCTTTCTTT. It encodes CASIRQGGTEAFF.

V and J are TRBV5-5 and TRBJ2-7, with D perhaps matching TRBD2 (5 bases). Trimming cost V 4 bases and J 5 bases, with 25 bases left between them. Germline assignment: CDR1 SGHKS and CDR2 YYEKEE (reference sequence). The CDR3 runs 17 residues. The CDR3 loop is CASSHLFERALENEQYF. The CDR3, as DNA: TGTGCCAGCAGCCACTTATTTGAGAGGGCCCTCGAGAACGAGCAGTACTTC.

A single count supports this clone. The chain recombines TRBV7-6 with TRBJ2-7; D might be TRBD1 (5 bases). V lost 5 bases, J lost 1 base, and 9 bases lay in between. Germline CDR1 reads SGHVS; CDR2 reads FNYEAQ. This CDR3 spans 13 amino acids. CDR3 coding DNA: TGTGCCAGCAGCACAAGACAGTCCTACGAGCAGTACTTC. Its translation: CASSTRQSYEQYF.

The chain combines TRBV18 with TRBJ2-3; 13 nucleotides align to TRBD2. The junction had 8 bases not matched to a gene; V was cut back by 2 bases and J by 6 bases. This CDR3 has 17 residues. The V gene's germline CDR1 is KGHSH and CDR2 LQKENI. CDR3 amino acids: CASSPYGTSGTKDTQYF. The CDR3 DNA reads TGTGCCAGCTCACCATACGGGACTAGCGGGACCAAGGATACGCAGTATTTT.

The chain has TRBV18 and TRBJ2-5; perhaps TRBD2 as D (5 bases). Germline V lookup: CDR1 KGHSH, CDR2 LQKENI. V shed 8 bases and J shed 3 bases, with 13 bases lying between them. The length of the CDR3 is 13 residues. Here the CDR3 DNA reads TGTGCCAGCCGCCCGGGGAGTGAAGAGACCCAGTACTTC. This gives the protein CASRPGSEETQYF.

This chain links TRBV5-7 with TRBJ1-5; 9 positions match TRBD1. TRBV5-7 is given ORF status, its function remaining uncertain. The CDR3 length is 17 residues. V gave up 5 bases and J gave up 3 bases; unmatched junction bases: 12. The CDR3 sequence: CASRGGQGCKYNQPQHF. Written as DNA, the CDR3 is TGTGCCAGCAGGGGGGGACAGGGTTGCAAGTACAATCAGCCCCAGCATTTT.

The chain is built from TRBV25-1 and TRBJ2-1; TRBD2 matches at 11 bases. V lost 6 bases, J lost 6 bases, and 7 bases stayed unmatched. Germline values: CDR1 MGHDK, CDR2 SYGVNS. There are 15 residues in the CDR3. CDR3 bases: TGTGCCAGCAGCTCTAGCGGGAGGTCTCCCAATGAGCAGTTCTTC. Protein product: CASSSSGRSPNEQFF.

This rearrangement joins TRBV11-2 to TRBJ1-2; D is unclear. V lost 1 base, J lost 3 bases, and 9 bases lay in between. Germline V gene lookup returns CDR1 SGHAT and CDR2 FQNNGV. The CDR3 loop spans 14 amino acids. CDR3 residues: CASSLVEVYYGYTF. CDR3 sequence (DNA): TGTGCCAGCAGCTTAGTAGAAGTCTACTATGGCTACACCTTC.

This clone was picked up many times. The rearrangement links TRBV13 to TRBJ1-4, with a possible D match to TRBD1 (6 bases). The CDR3 consists of 15 residues. The V end was cut by 1 base, the J end by 7 bases, with 13 bases between. From germline, CDR1 is PRHDT and CDR2 FYEKMQ (reference sequence). CDR3 nucleotides: TGTGCCAGCAGCTTAGCTGGGGGCAGGGGTGAAAAACTGTTTTTT. Its protein is CASSLAGGRGEKLFF.

The V call is TRBV9, the J call TRBJ2-5; 7 nucleotides line up with TRBD2. CDR1 SGDLS and CDR2 YYNGEE come from the germline V gene. The V and J ends lost 3 bases and 0 bases, in that order; junction bases with no gene match: 2. CDR3 length: 14 amino acids. The CDR3 nucleotides are TGTGCCAGCAGCGAGGGACTAAACCAAGAGACCCAGTACTTC. This gives the protein CASSEGLNQETQYF.

This rearrangement joins TRBV27 to TRBJ2-1, with a possible D match to TRBD2 (6 bases). V was clipped by 3 bases and J by 3 bases, with 15 bases between them. The CDR3 extends over 16 amino acids. Looked up from germline, CDR1 is MNHEY and CDR2 is SMNVEV (reference sequence). The DNA of the CDR3 is TGTGCCAGCAGTTTGGGGGGAGGACCCTTCTACAATGAGCAGTTCTTC. It translates to CASSLGGGPFYNEQFF.

This chain connects TRBV5-4 to TRBJ2-7; 15 positions match TRBD2. Germline loops: CDR1 SGHNT, CDR2 YYREEE (reference sequence). V was pared by 4 bases and J by 5 bases, with 4 bases of the junction left unmatched. The CDR3 runs 15 residues. CDR3 loop: CASSTRTSGRDEQYF. The CDR3 nucleotides are TGTGCCAGCAGCACCCGGACTAGCGGGAGGGACGAGCAGTACTTC.

J is TRBJ2-1 and V is TRBV27, with TRBD2 identical over 7 bases. The junction had 5 bases not matched to a gene; V was cut back by 5 bases and J by 7 bases. CDR1 and CDR2 from the germline V gene are MNHEY and SMNVEV (reference sequence). The CDR3 consists of 13 residues. CDR3 in DNA: TGTGCCAGCAGTCCCATGGGGGGGAATGAGCAGTTCTTC. Translated, it gives CASSPMGGNEQFF.

This rearrangement joins TRBV6-1 to TRBJ2-7, with TRBD1 matching over 7 bases. The germline V gene has CDR1 MNHNS and CDR2 SASEGT. J gave up 7 bases and V 5 bases, and 14 bases lay outside the gene matches. This CDR3 comprises 15 residues. This CDR3 reads CASSLTGQAQGEQYF. The CDR3 coding sequence is TGTGCCAGCAGTCTCACCGGACAGGCGCAGGGGGAGCAGTACTTC.

Regarding this clone: An end of the junction does not agree with germline; a read error may underlie this. This chain links TRBV4-1 with TRBJ2-4, with D possibly matching TRBD2 (5 bases). CDR3 length: 16 amino acids. Germline V lookup: CDR1 MGHRA, CDR2 YSYEKL. The CDR3 here is CASSQDVGGGQNVQYF. As DNA, the CDR3 is TGCGCCAGCAGCCAAGACGTCGGAGGCGGCCAAAACGTTCAGTACTTC.

The chain is built from TRBV13 and TRBJ2-5, with 7 nucleotides matching TRBD2. Germline V CDR1 and CDR2: PRHDT, FYEKMQ (reference sequence). The CDR3 spans 14 residues. V was clipped by 5 bases and J by 4 bases; unmatched bases: 7. CDR3 sequence: CASSPGLRIETQYF. The CDR3 nucleotides read TGTGCCAGCAGCCCGGGACTACGAATAGAGACCCAGTACTTC.

The J gene is TRBJ2-2, the V gene TRBV7-3; D is perhaps TRBD1 (7 bases). CDR1 and CDR2 from the germline V gene are SGHTA and FQGTGA. The V and J ends lost 5 bases and 8 bases respectively, with 15 bases between them. CDR3 length: 14 amino acids. The CDR3 DNA sequence: TGTGCCAGCAGCCCCCAGGGGGGTTCGGGGGAGCTGTTTTTT. Amino acids: CASSPQGGSGELFF.

For the CDR3, the DNA is TGTGCCAGCAGCTTAAGGCCCGGTCAGGGGGCAAATACGCAGTATTTT. It encodes CASSLRPGQGANTQYF. The chain joins TRBV7-2 to TRBJ2-3, with 8 positions matching TRBD1. CDR3 length equals 16 residues. J gave up 7 bases and V 2 bases, and 11 bases lay outside the gene matches. The germline CDR1 and CDR2 sequences are SGHTA and FQGNSA.